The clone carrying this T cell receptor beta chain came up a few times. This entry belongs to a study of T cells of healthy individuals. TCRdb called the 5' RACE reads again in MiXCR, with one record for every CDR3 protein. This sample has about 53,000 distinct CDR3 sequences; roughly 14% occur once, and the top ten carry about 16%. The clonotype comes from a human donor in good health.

DNA of the CDR3: TGTGCCAGCAGCTTAGCGGGAAGGGAAAAGACCCAGTACTTC. Amino acids: CASSLAGREKTQYF. V usage is TRBV5-6 and J usage is TRBJ2-5, with TRBD2 identical over 7 bases. This CDR3 is 14 amino acids long. Germline CDR1 SGHDT, CDR2 YYEEEE. V gave up 2 bases and J gave up 6 bases; unmatched junction bases: 7.